The clone carrying this T cell receptor (beta chain) was recorded at least ten times. Antigen specificity is unknown. Time point specified: newly diagnosed GD, antithyroid drugs for less than 3 months. Researchers made the TCR library from RNA that was extracted from PBMCs. Approximately 10-milliliter peripheral blood samples went into EDTA tubes. The data were taken from a study of regulatory T cells in long-lasting Graves disease. Regarding the study as a whole: New patients shared fewer public clonotypes (approximately 970) than persistent patients did (around 2,900).

iRepertoire HTBI primers and Arm-PCR of CDR3 regions built TCR beta libraries. TCRdb fed the multiplex PCR reads into MiXCR, producing one record per CDR3 protein. The sample yields 320,000 or so distinct CDR3 sequences, 18% seen once. The receptor was isolated from a female donor with Graves disease. The material sequenced was peripheral blood mononuclear cells (PBMCs), taken at new diagnosis, from a patient treated with antithyroid drugs.

CDR3 bases: TGTGCCAGCCCTGGGTGGGGACAGGGTTCCTACGAGCAGTACTTC. Protein: CASPGWGQGSYEQYF. The chain is built from TRBV2 and TRBJ2-7, with 9 bases fitting TRBD1. V dropped 8 bases and J dropped 1; count of bases not matched to a gene: 9. The CDR3 contains 15 residues. The germline CDR1 and CDR2 sequences are SNHLY and FYNNEI.